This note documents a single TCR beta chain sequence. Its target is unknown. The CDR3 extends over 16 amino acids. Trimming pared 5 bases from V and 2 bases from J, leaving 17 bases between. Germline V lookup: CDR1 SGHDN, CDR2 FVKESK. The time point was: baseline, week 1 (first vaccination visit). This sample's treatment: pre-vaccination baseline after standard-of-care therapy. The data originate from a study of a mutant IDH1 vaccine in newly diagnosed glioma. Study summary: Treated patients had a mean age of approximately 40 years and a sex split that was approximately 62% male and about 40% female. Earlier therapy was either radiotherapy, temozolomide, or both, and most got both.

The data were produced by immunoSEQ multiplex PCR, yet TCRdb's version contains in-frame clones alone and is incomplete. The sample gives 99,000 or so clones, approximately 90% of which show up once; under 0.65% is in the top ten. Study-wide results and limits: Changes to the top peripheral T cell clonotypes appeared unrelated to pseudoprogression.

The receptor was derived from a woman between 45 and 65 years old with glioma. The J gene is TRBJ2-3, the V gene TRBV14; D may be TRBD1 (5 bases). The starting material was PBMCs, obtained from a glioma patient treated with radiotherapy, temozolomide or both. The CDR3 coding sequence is TGTGCCAGCAGCGGAAGTCAGGGTGGGATCACAGATACGCAGTATTTT. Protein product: CASSGSQGGITDTQYF.